These 22 T cell receptor beta chains share one sample of origin, sequenced in a study of T-cell memory formation after mild COVID-19. One entry per CDR3 protein, called by TCRdb with MiXCR from the 5' RACE reads. The table has 250,000 to 350,000 distinct CDR3 sequences, about 16% seen once. Material: PBMCs or a T cell subset sorted from them (not recorded which). Receptors originate from a man in his late teens or twenties who had mild COVID-19 (a few samples of this study predate the infection). Cell type and time point are not known.

This sequence joins TRBV6-2 or TRBV6-3 and TRBJ2-5; D possibly corresponds to TRBD1 (6 bases). Germline V gene lookup returns CDR1 MNHEY and CDR2 SVGEGT. This CDR3 has 16 residues. Trimming cost V 9 bases and J 0 bases, with 20 bases left between them. This chain's CDR3 is CASQPLEDSHQETQYF. The CDR3 DNA reads TGTGCCAGTCAGCCTCTTGAGGACAGTCACCAAGAGACCCAGTACTTC.

The chain has TRBV5-1 and TRBJ2-3; 11 bases map to TRBD2. Germline assignment: CDR1 SGHRS and CDR2 YFSETQ. With 4 bases clipped from V and 0 bases from J, the junction kept 13 bases outside the gene matches. The CDR3 length is 19 residues. For the CDR3, the DNA is TGCGCCAGCAGCCCCACTAGCGGGGGTCTCCGCCCTAGCACAGATACGCAGTATTTT. Amino acid sequence: CASSPTSGGLRPSTDTQYF.

The sample holds a few counts of this clonotype. The chain combines TRBV7-2 with TRBJ1-3, with 7 nucleotides matching TRBD1. CDR1 is SGHTA and CDR2 is FQGNSA in the germline V gene. This CDR3 has 17 residues. V dropped 1 base and J dropped 0; count of bases not matched to a gene: 6. The CDR3 protein is CASSLVGTAGSGNTIYF. The CDR3 DNA reads TGTGCCAGCAGCTTAGTAGGGACAGCCGGCTCTGGAAACACCATATATTTT.

In this sample, this clonotype turned up many times. This sequence joins TRBV27 and TRBJ1-5; TRBD1 agrees at 7 bases. Germline V lookup: CDR1 MNHEY, CDR2 SMNVEV (reference sequence). V lost 3 bases and J lost 2; bases outside the gene matches: 1. The CDR3 is 14 amino acids. The CDR3 loop is CASSFGQGNQPQHF. In DNA, the CDR3 is TGTGCCAGCAGTTTTGGACAGGGCAATCAGCCCCAGCATTTT.

This clonotype was recorded a few times. At one of its ends the junction is not consistent with the germline gene, which may arise from a read error. The CDR3 region is CASSHRDPQIF. In DNA, the CDR3 is TGTGCCAGCAGCCACCGGGACCCCCAGATCTTC. The chain combines TRBV7-9 with TRBJ2-1, with D perhaps TRBD1 or TRBD2 (5 bases each). The CDR3 totals 11 residues. Germline CDR1 reads SEHNR; CDR2 reads FQNEAQ (reference sequence). The complete variable domain, with remaining parts taken from reference TRBV7-9 and TRBJ2-1, reads DTGVSQNPRHKITKRGQNVTFRCDPISEHNRLYWYRQTLGQGPEFLTYFQNEAQLEKSRLLSDRFSAERPKGSFSTLEIQRTEQGDSAMYLCASSHRDPQIFGPGTRLTVL.

This clonotype turned up a few times. The chain employs TRBV5-1 and TRBJ2-5; 7 bases are a match to TRBD1. The ends lost 5 bases at V and 5 bases at J; junction bases unmatched: 9. CDR3 size: 14 residues. The germline V gene has CDR1 SGHRS and CDR2 YFSETQ. In DNA form, the CDR3 reads TGCGCCAGCAGGCCGGGACAGCCTAGCGAGACCCAGTACTTC. Its protein product is CASRPGQPSETQYF. The variable domain in full, with the rest retrieved from reference TRBV5-1 and TRBJ2-5, is KAGVTQTPRYLIKTRGQQVTLSCSPISGHRSVSWYQQTPGQGLQFLFEYFSETQRNKGNFPGRFSGRQFSNSRSEMNVSTLELGDSALYLCASRPGQPSETQYFGPGTRLLVL.

This clonotype was found a few times. This chain joins TRBV20-1 and TRBJ1-5; 7 positions match TRBD1. J lost 0 bases, V lost 5 bases, and 4 bases had no gene match. Germline V gene lookup returns CDR1 DFQATT and CDR2 SNEGSKA (reference sequence). The CDR3 totals 14 residues. CDR3 nucleotide sequence: TGCAGTGCTTCGCGGACAGGTAGCAATCAGCCCCAGCATTTT. Translated: CSASRTGSNQPQHF.

In nucleotides, the CDR3 is TGTGCCTGGAGTGTAGGCGGGGAAGTTCGGACCTTC. It translates to CAWSVGGEVRTF. The chain joins TRBV30 to TRBJ1-2; D call uncertain. The germline CDR1 and CDR2 sequences are GTSNPN and SVGIG (reference sequence). This CDR3 contains 12 residues. Between the trimmed V and J ends, which lost 0 bases and 14 bases, there was a span of 16 bases.

In this sample, this clonotype turned up many times. This sequence joins TRBV5-1 and TRBJ2-3; 8 bases are a match to TRBD1. This CDR3 has 17 residues. The V gene's germline CDR1 is SGHRS and CDR2 YFSETQ. The ends lost 3 bases at V and 2 bases at J; junction bases unmatched: 11. The CDR3 DNA sequence: TGCGCCAGCAGCTACACCCTCAGGGGGCCGGCCACAGATACGCAGTATTTT. Translation: CASSYTLRGPATDTQYF. Together with reference TRBV5-1 and TRBJ2-3, the CDR3 gives the full variable domain: KAGVTQTPRYLIKTRGQQVTLSCSPISGHRSVSWYQQTPGQGLQFLFEYFSETQRNKGNFPGRFSGRQFSNSRSEMNVSTLELGDSALYLCASSYTLRGPATDTQYFGPGTRLTVL.

The J gene is TRBJ1-4, the V gene TRBV7-9, with D maybe TRBD1 (5 bases). Germline V gives CDR1 SEHNR, CDR2 FQNEAQ (reference sequence). V lost 6 bases, J lost 3 bases, and 11 bases lay in between. This CDR3 contains 14 residues. This CDR3 is CASSISGPNEKLFF. The DNA for the CDR3 is TGTGCCAGCAGTATCTCGGGACCTAATGAAAAACTGTTTTTT.

J is TRBJ2-1 and V is TRBV6-5; 15 nucleotides match TRBD2. V lost 2 bases to trimming and J lost 6 bases; unmatched junction nucleotides: 17. CDR1 and CDR2 (germline): MNHEY, SVGAGI. The CDR3 has 21 amino acids. The chain's CDR3 is CASSYPSQSGTSGGFRNEQFF. The CDR3 DNA reads as TGTGCCAGCAGTTACCCCAGTCAATCCGGGACTAGCGGGGGGTTCCGCAATGAGCAGTTCTTC.

The table lists this clonotype with a few counts. The chain recombines TRBV6-2 or TRBV6-3 with TRBJ1-5; tentatively, D is TRBD1 (5 bases). Trimming took 8 bases from V and 7 from J, leaving 12 bases between them. Germline CDR1 and CDR2: MNHEY and SVGEGT. This CDR3 comprises 12 residues. Written as DNA, the CDR3 is TGTGCCAGCGGGGCAGGTAAGCAGCCCCAGCATTTT. It codes for CASGAGKQPQHF.

In this sample, this clonotype turned up a few times. The chain couples TRBV5-1 to TRBJ1-2, with D perhaps TRBD1 (5 bases). This CDR3 has 14 amino acids. Trimming took off 0 bases at V and 4 bases at J, with 10 bases between the two ends. CDR1 is SGHRS and CDR2 is YFSETQ in the germline V gene. CDR3 sequence (DNA): TGCGCCAGCAGCTTGGTGGACAAGATCTATGGCTACACCTTC. It yields the protein CASSLVDKIYGYTF.

This clonotype showed up just a few times. The chain links TRBV7-6 to TRBJ1-5; D gene uncertain. The V gene's germline CDR1 is SGHVS and CDR2 FNYEAQ. Trimming pared 5 bases from V and 8 bases from J, leaving 16 bases between. The CDR3 loop spans 14 amino acids. In nucleotides, the CDR3 is TGTGCCAGCAGCCCTCGCGGTCCGAAAGAGCCCCAGCATTTT. Its translation is CASSPRGPKEPQHF.

The rearrangement uses TRBV12-3 or TRBV12-4 and TRBJ2-2, with 8 bases identical to TRBD1. J gave up 4 bases and V 3 bases, and 4 bases lay outside the gene matches. The CDR3 extends over 15 amino acids. The CDR3 here is CASSLTGAGTGELFF. CDR3 DNA sequence: TGTGCCAGCAGTTTGACAGGGGCGGGCACCGGGGAGCTGTTTTTT.

In this sample, this clonotype turned up many times. An end of the junction does not agree with germline; a read error may underlie this. CDR3 coding DNA: TGTGCTAGCAGCTTAAGCGGGGGGACCACAGATACGCAGTATTTT. It is translated as CASSLSGGTTDTQYF. This rearrangement joins TRBV7-7 to TRBJ2-3; 9 bases line up with TRBD2. The CDR3 spans 15 residues. Looked up from germline, CDR1 is SSHAT and CDR2 is FNYEAQ (reference sequence). Together with reference TRBV7-7 and TRBJ2-3, the CDR3 gives the full variable domain: GAGVSQSPRYKVTKRGQDVTLRCDPISSHATLYWYQQALGQGPEFLTYFNYEAQPDKSGLPSDRFSAERPEGSISTLTIQRTEQRDSAMYRCASSLSGGTTDTQYFGPGTRLTVL.

The V and J genes are TRBV7-9 and TRBJ1-2; no clear D. The germline CDR1 and CDR2 sequences are SEHNR and FQNEAQ (reference sequence). The CDR3 loop spans 15 amino acids. Trimming stripped 5 bases from V and 8 bases from J, with 21 bases between. The DNA of the CDR3 is TGTGCCAGCAGCAGCTCCCGCCGGGCTGGTGAGGGCTACACCTTC. Amino acids: CASSSSRRAGEGYTF.

This clonotype was counted ten times or more. The chain combines TRBV18 with TRBJ2-3, with D unclear. The germline V gene has CDR1 KGHSH and CDR2 LQKENI. The CDR3 extends over 12 amino acids. The germline V and J ends were trimmed by 2 bases and 6 bases, with 6 bases remaining between them. CDR3 loop: CASSPDGDTQYF. The CDR3 nucleotides read TGTGCCAGCTCACCAGACGGGGATACGCAGTATTTT.

This clonotype appeared a few times. The chain employs TRBV10-2 and TRBJ2-7; 12 bases align to TRBD1. The trim removed 6 bases at V and 0 bases at J, leaving 9 bases unmatched. Germline loops: CDR1 WSHSY, CDR2 SAAADI. CDR3 length: 17 amino acids. The CDR3 is CASRAGTGGDSSYEQYF. In DNA, the CDR3 is TGCGCCAGCAGGGCCGGGACAGGGGGCGACAGCTCCTACGAGCAGTACTTC.

The chain links TRBV18 to TRBJ2-3; maybe TRBD2 (6 bases). V dropped 1 base and J dropped 4 bases, with 12 bases sitting between them. Germline V gene data show CDR1 as KGHSH and CDR2 as LQKENI. CDR3 length: 15 residues. CDR3 in DNA: TGTGCCAGCTCACCACGGGCTAGCGTGGCAGATACGCAGTATTTT. Residues: CASSPRASVADTQYF. Together with reference TRBV18 and TRBJ2-3, the CDR3 gives the full variable domain: NAGVMQNPRHLVRRRGQEARLRCSPMKGHSHVYWYRQLPEEGLKFMVYLQKENIIDESGMPKERFSAEFPKEGPSILRIQQVVRGDSAAYFCASSPRASVADTQYFGPGTRLTVL.

This clonotype was picked up many times. The CDR3 DNA reads as TGTGCCAGCAGCTTATCGGGGGGGAACCTCTACAATGAGCAGTTCTTC. This codes for CASSLSGGNLYNEQFF. The chain has TRBV7-2 and TRBJ2-1; 8 bases are shared with TRBD2. Trimming cost V 2 bases and J 3 bases; bases outside gene matches: 6. The germline CDR1 and CDR2 sequences are SGHTA and FQGNSA. The CDR3 runs to 16 residues.

In its sample, this clonotype was seen a few times. This sequence joins TRBV19 and TRBJ2-1; TRBD1 might be the D (5 bases). CDR3 size: 14 residues. Trimming pared 8 bases from V and 5 bases from J, leaving 16 bases between. Germline V gene sequence: CDR1 LNHDA, CDR2 SQIVND (reference sequence). CDR3 in amino acids: CASRAAAGNNEQFF. The CDR3 DNA sequence: TGTGCCAGTCGGGCGGCGGCAGGGAACAATGAGCAGTTCTTC.